This T cell receptor (beta chain) was found in a study of human T cells and chemical hapten exposure (dated by TCRdb to about 2021). At the level of the whole study: For sensitization, 2% DPC in acetone was applied to a roughly 2 cm by roughly 2 cm area of upper inner arm skin. Libraries were pooled for sequencing, and variation in per-sample TCR yields was attributed mainly to small differences in library volumes within the pool. Blood samples were taken from patients before sensitization (week 0) and then at 2, 6 and about 24 weeks after DPC sensitization. Alopecia areata with under or over 50% scalp involvement, alopecia totalis and alopecia universalis were represented in the patient cohort, which was mostly female. Patch testing was done on the upper back using Finn chambers containing 0.01% DPC, and results were scored after 6 days according to International Contact Dermatitis Research Group standards. For TCR sequencing, blood came from 25 to 30 alopecia patients at anywhere from one to four time points (pre-sensitization, 2, 6 and 24 weeks). Throughout the approximately 25-week study period, patients were also given weekly therapeutic DPC doses on the scalp. This study followed changes in the peripheral blood TCR repertoire in vivo during primary and secondary sensitization of alopecia patients to the hapten diphenylcyclopropenone (DPC).

The CDR3 numbers 14 residues from cysteine through phenylalanine. The DNA shown is the 42-base CDR3, in frame from base 1. CDR1 is given as SNHLY and CDR2 as FYNNEI, both from the germline V gene. Trimming removed 6 bases from V and 6 bases from J; the gene matches leave 6 bases unexplained. This clonotype was counted many times. The specificity of this receptor is unknown. No base quality information exists; no much larger clone differs at one position. Library preparation was by RACE. The instrument given in TCRdb is NextSeq 500. During library preparation, unique molecular identifiers were attached to individual cDNA molecules so that TCRs could be counted in a quantitative, reproducible way. Both TCR alpha and TCR beta chains were sequenced from each blood RNA sample. For the original study's pipeline: The median number of TCRs per sample was approximately 93,000, ranging from about 23,224 to 700,000. V, J and CDR3 annotation of the TCR reads was performed with the Decombinator software suite. For the PS versus PT1 abundance plots, all samples were subsampled to the same number of TCRs (28,000). Expanded TCRs were defined as absent before sensitization and observed at least eight times at the 2-week time point. Clones were called with MiXCR by TCRdb after fastp trimmed the public reads at Q25, and only in-frame beta chains were retained. A single entry per CDR3 protein holds the most common genes and DNA from its merged rows. TCRdb's processing, not the authors' own work, is the source of the V and J calls. For this sample the table gives roughly 84,000 distinct CDR3 sequences, of which more than 9% were detected only once. The ten largest clones capture 4.5% to 5% of the sample.

The time point label for this specimen denotes: patch test 2, 6 weeks after DPC sensitization. The treatment or condition label on this specimen signifies: therapeutic diphenylcyclopropenone sensitization with weekly scalp DPC. At every patch-test visit, the blood draw took place before the patch test was put on. Eligible patients were aged 18 to 70, diagnosed with alopecia, deemed suitable for DPC therapy, and excluded if pregnant. Total RNA was extracted from unfractionated whole blood collected in Tempus Blood RNA tubes. The paper's findings and limits, for the study overall: After repeated subsampling, changes were observed in the strength of the expansion versus patch-test correlation and in the threshold at which the correlation became significant. Because every patient had alopecia, a presumed autoimmune disease, the patients' immune response might differ from that of healthy individuals. Expanded TCRs formed significantly more large CDR3 similarity clusters than pre-sensitization or healthy control sets, consistent with antigen-driven responses. No change with DPC sensitization was found in the number of TCRs above 1 in 1000 frequency, and no evidence of global repertoire structure alterations was found. Patch test score correlated positively with the number of PT1 expanded TCRs, reaching significance at thresholds 8, 16 and 32 but not at 4.

This TCR derives from a woman between 45 and 65 years old with alopecia areata. Some clones in this sample may be carry-over from other donors' samples. The rearranged segments are TRBV2 and TRBJ2-3; 10 of the junction bases match TRBD1. Sample: whole blood, taken in connection with sensitization to the hapten diphenylcyclopropenone (DPC). The CDR3 region reads CASSRDRGWDTQYF. The DNA is TGTGCCAGCAGCAGGGACAGGGGTTGGGATACGCAGTATTTT. With the portions outside the CDR3 filled from the reference TRBV2 and TRBJ2-3 genes, the complete variable region becomes EPEVTQTPSHQVTQMGQEVILRCVPISNHLYFYWYRQILGQKVEFLVSFYNNEISEKSEIFDDQFSVERPDGSNFTLKIRSTKLEDSAMYFCASSRDRGWDTQYFGPGTRLTVL.